A single T cell receptor (beta chain) is shown here with its context. It has no known antigen specificity. The junction shows a germline mismatch at one end, possibly a read error. The sample belongs to a study of shared clonotypes between healthy human individuals (dated by TCRdb to the early 2020s). Study-level background: Two women and a few men aged 18 to 49 years were included in the cohort. For each donor, CD4 naive and CD4 memory were each given three plates, CD8 naive was given two plates, and CD8 memory was given one plate. To estimate repertoire size and how much clonotypes are shared between individuals, the study performed deep sequencing of blood TCR repertoires from roughly five healthy adults. To increase sequencing depth and limit assay-specific biases, TCR repertoire library preparation and sequencing were carried out by different laboratories using diverse techniques. Each donor's leukapheresis produced roughly between roughly 0.9 and 9 billion PBMCs. Summary of the overall study and its limitations: Pairwise subsampling led to the expectation that sequencing depth would affect the degree of clonotype sharing among donors. Sampling was limited to blood, and TCR repertoires in tissue likely differ from TCR repertoires in blood. Across a few donors, approximately 4.9% of naive CD4, roughly 3.4% of naive CD8, approximately 2.5% of memory CD4, and about 0.44% of memory CD8 clonotypes were shared. Even with the large sequencing depth, rarefaction of the sorted-subset datasets indicated that sequencing was incomplete. Compared with non-shared clonotypes, clonotypes shared by all four sorted-subset donors had higher generation probabilities. Naive subsets generally had larger estimated clonotype richness than memory subsets did. The genetic and exposure-history diversity represented was limited by the small number of donors.

As encoded in the germline V gene, CDR1 is SGHTA while CDR2 is FQGTGA. Reading from cysteine to phenylalanine, the CDR3 counts 12 amino acids. The CDR3 DNA has 36 bases and is translated from base 1. Using the deep immunoSEQ assay, multiplex PCR amplified TCR CDR3 regions from genomic DNA. Extracted genomic DNA from each cell subset was spread evenly across all wells of several immunoSEQ 96-well plates, with each plate serving as a replicate. For sorted subsets, each replicate PCR was loaded with approximately 190 ng genomic DNA, equivalent to 30,000 or so T cell genomes. Purified libraries were measured with a Qubit 3.0 fluorometer, size-checked on a Bioanalyzer 2100, and measured again with the KAPA Library Quantification kit. Each immunoSEQ 96-well plate was sequenced on its own single-read 150-cycle Illumina NextSeq 550 flow cell. Regarding the original processing steps: The immunoSEQ output contained only junctional sequences without quality scores, so filtering could not match that applied to full-length reads. Sequences were annotated with PyIR, a Python wrapper for IgBLAST v1.9, and V/J genes and CDR3 were assigned using IMGT germline references. Reads were filtered out if the reads had weak V/J assignments (E-value above 1e-6), no CDR3, stop codons, out-of-frame junctions, or ambiguous translated residues. V3J clonotypes were defined as sequences sharing the same inferred V gene, J gene, and CDR3 amino acid sequence. Percentage overlap between repertoires was computed as shared unique clonotypes divided by the size of the smaller repertoire. Three approaches were used to assess repertoire richness: RTK rarefaction, the Chao1 estimator, and Recon v2.1 estimates of unobserved clonotypes. Generation probabilities for all TCRbeta clonotypes obtained by the gDNA method from several donors were computed using OLGA. TCRdb mirrors the immuneACCESS table, restricted to in-frame sequences. Some clones are absent from its copies; in checked studies, under half trace to an unresolved V gene, and the reason for the others is unknown. The V and J calls and clone size come from that table; D and trimming were worked out from the DNA. The sample table records about 2.3 million clones; over 85% of these occur just once. The ten largest clones represent 0.39% of the sample.

The donors were healthy, HIV-negative adults with no recently reported acute infections or vaccinations. Every donor was a Caucasian adult residing in Nashville, Tennessee, USA. CD4+ T cells were enriched through magnetic negative selection, after which naive cells were positively selected on CD45RA and the remaining negative fraction served as the memory subset. Blood was collected by leukapheresis, and PBMCs were isolated by Ficoll-Histopaque density gradient centrifugation and then cryopreserved in liquid nitrogen vapor phase. Analytical flow cytometry was used to check the purity and quantity of every magnetically sorted T cell population. From each sorted fraction, genomic DNA was isolated and quantified by UV absorbance on a Nanodrop 2000c.

This TCR was sampled from a man aged 18-30 years in good health. Some clones in this sample may be carry-over from other donors' samples. The sample was naive CD4+ T cells from PBMCs. In light of the paper, this sample's cell subset or site label describes: CD45RA+ positively selected. The rearranged chain carries TRBV7-3 and TRBJ2-7, with TRBD1 perhaps the D gene, on 6 matching bases. Here the CDR3 is given as CASSPNLGALDF. At the DNA level, the sequence is TGTGCCAGCAGCCCCAACTTGGGGGCCCTAGACTTC.